This TCR beta chain was captured in a study of cytomegalovirus exposure and HLA in healthy donors. Vbeta (60) and Jbeta (13) primers were used in the PCR. Profiled with immunoSEQ multiplex PCR; TCRdb holds only in-frame clones, not every one. This repertoire shows roughly 38,000 clones, roughly 90% found once; its top ten account for less than 3.5%. As concerns this clone: The antigen remains undetermined.

In nominal health when sampled, donors likely had unrecorded immune exposures nonetheless. The CDR3 runs 13 residues. Unmatched junction bases numbered 3, after V lost 5 bases and J lost 5 bases. Germline lookup yields CDR1 MNHEY and CDR2 SVGAGI. Notes on the study in general: TCR beta chains numbering 150 to 200 were designated cytomegalovirus-associated. Rates of TCR association differed by HLA locus in a later analysis, with DRB1 highest and HLA-C lowest. TRBV6-2, TRBV6-3 and some other V segments were excluded as indistinguishable.

The chain employs TRBV6-5 and TRBJ2-5; 9 bases map to TRBD2. Material: PBMCs. This TCR derives from a woman aged 18-30 years in good health and CMV-seronegative. CDR3 region: CASSSGRSETQYF. The CDR3 DNA is TGTGCCAGCAGTAGCGGGAGGAGCGAGACCCAGTACTTC.